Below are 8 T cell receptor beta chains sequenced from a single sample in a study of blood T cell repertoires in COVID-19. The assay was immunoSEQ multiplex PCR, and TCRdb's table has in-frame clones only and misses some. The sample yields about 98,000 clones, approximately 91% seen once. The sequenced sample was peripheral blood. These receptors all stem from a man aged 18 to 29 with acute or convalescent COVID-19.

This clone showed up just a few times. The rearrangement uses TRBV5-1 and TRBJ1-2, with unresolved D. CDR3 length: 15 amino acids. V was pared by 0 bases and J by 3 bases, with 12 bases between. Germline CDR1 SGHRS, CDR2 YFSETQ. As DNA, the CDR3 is TGCGCCAGCAGCTTGGCCGGTAGCGGAGACTATGGCTACACCTTC. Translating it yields CASSLAGSGDYGYTF.

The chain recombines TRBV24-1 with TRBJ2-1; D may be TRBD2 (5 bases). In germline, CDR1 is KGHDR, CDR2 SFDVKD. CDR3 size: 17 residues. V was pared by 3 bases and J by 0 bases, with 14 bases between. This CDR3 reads CATSDQRTGSSYNEQFF. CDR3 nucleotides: TGTGCCACCAGTGATCAAAGGACGGGGAGCTCCTACAATGAGCAGTTCTTC.

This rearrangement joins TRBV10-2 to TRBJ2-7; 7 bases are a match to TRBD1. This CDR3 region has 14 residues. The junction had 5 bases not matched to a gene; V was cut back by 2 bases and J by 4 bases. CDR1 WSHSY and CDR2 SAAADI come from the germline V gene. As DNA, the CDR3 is TGCGCCAGCAGTGAGAGGGACAGAAATTACGAGCAGTACTTC. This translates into CASSERDRNYEQYF.

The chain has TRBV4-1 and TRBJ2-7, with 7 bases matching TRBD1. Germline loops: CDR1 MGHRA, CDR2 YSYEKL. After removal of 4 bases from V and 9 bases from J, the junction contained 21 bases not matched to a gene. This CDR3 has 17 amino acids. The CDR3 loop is CASSPSTGTAPFLSQYF. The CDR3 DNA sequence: TGCGCCAGCAGCCCTTCCACTGGGACAGCGCCTTTCTTATCGCAGTACTTC.

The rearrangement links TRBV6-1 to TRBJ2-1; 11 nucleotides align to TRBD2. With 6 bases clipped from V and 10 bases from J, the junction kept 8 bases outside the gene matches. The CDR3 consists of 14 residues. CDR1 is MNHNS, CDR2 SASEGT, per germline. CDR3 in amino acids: CASSALAGVSEQFF. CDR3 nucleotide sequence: TGTGCCAGCAGCGCACTAGCGGGAGTGAGCGAGCAGTTCTTC.

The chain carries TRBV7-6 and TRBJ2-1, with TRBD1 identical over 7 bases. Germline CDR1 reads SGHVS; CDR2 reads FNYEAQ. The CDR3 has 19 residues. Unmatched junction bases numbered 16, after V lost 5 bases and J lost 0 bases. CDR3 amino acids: CASSQGDVRGPSSYNEQFF. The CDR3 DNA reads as TGTGCCAGCAGCCAGGGGGATGTTAGGGGTCCAAGCTCCTACAATGAGCAGTTCTTC. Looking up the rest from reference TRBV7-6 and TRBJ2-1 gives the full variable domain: GAGVSQSPRYKVTKRGQDVALRCDPISGHVSLYWYRQALGQGPEFLTYFNYEAQQDKSGLPNDRFSAERPEGSISTLTIQRTEQRDSAMYRCASSQGDVRGPSSYNEQFFGPGTRLTVL.

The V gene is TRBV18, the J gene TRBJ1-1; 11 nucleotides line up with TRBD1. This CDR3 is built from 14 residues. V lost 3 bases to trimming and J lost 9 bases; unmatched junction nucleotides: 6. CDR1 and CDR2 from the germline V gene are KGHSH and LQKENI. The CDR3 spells CASSPDRTGGKAFF. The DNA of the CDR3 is TGTGCCAGCTCACCCGACCGGACAGGGGGCAAAGCTTTCTTT. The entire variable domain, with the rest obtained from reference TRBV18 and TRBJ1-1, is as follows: NAGVMQNPRHLVRRRGQEARLRCSPMKGHSHVYWYRQLPEEGLKFMVYLQKENIIDESGMPKERFSAEFPKEGPSILRIQQVVRGDSAAYFCASSPDRTGGKAFFGQGTRLTVV.

CDR3 sequence reads: CSASLGLEPNYGYTF. For the CDR3, the DNA is TGCAGTGCTAGTTTAGGTTTGGAGCCTAACTATGGCTACACCTTC. This chain joins TRBV20-1 and TRBJ1-2; D is ambiguous. The CDR3 spans 15 residues. Germline-derived CDR1 and CDR2 are DFQATT and SNEGSKA (reference sequence). Between the trimmed V and J ends, which lost 3 bases and 0 bases, there was a span of 14 bases.